These 14 T cell receptor beta chains were sequenced from one sample in a study of cytomegalovirus exposure and HLA in healthy donors. The PCR had 60 Vbeta and 13 Jbeta primers. Using immunoSEQ multiplex PCR, the repertoire was profiled, and TCRdb retains in-frame clones only, with some absent. Among about 140,000 clones listed, 70% to 80% were seen once. The sequencing sample was made of PBMCs. The source is a female donor in good health and CMV-seronegative.

Turning to this clone: Different DNA sequences within this sample yield the same CDR3. The chain uses TRBV5-1 and TRBJ2-7, with a tentative D call TRBD1 (6 bases). Trimming removed 3 bases from V and 4 bases from J, with 8 bases in between. CDR1 and CDR2 from the germline V gene are SGHRS and YFSETQ. There are 12 residues in the CDR3. CDR3 sequence: CASSSQGYEQYF. CDR3 DNA: TGCGCCAGCAGCTCACAGGGTTACGAGCAGTACTTC.

The J gene is TRBJ1-5, the V gene TRBV2; D unclear. The CDR3 totals 16 residues. Trimming pared 4 bases from V and 1 base from J, leaving 14 bases between. The germline gives CDR1 SNHLY, CDR2 FYNNEI. The CDR3 region is CASSVDSARSNQPQHF. The CDR3 DNA follows: TGTGCCAGCAGTGTCGACTCAGCGAGGAGCAATCAGCCCCAGCATTTT.

There are a few counts of this clone. The V and J genes are TRBV6-5 and TRBJ2-3; 8 bases map to TRBD2. Germline values: CDR1 MNHEY, CDR2 SVGAGI. The CDR3 contains 16 residues. V was pared by 2 bases and J by 3 bases, with 7 bases of the junction left unmatched. CDR3 in DNA: TGTGCCAGCAGTTACCCCGTAGCGGGAAGGACAGATACGCAGTATTTT. Translated, it gives CASSYPVAGRTDTQYF.

V usage is TRBV18 and J usage is TRBJ2-1; D is unclear. Germline loops: CDR1 KGHSH, CDR2 LQKENI. V lost 0 bases, J lost 7 bases, and 7 bases lay in between. The CDR3 spans 13 residues. The chain's CDR3 is CASSPPRSNEQFF. The CDR3 bases are TGTGCCAGCTCACCACCACGGTCTAATGAGCAGTTCTTC.

This clone was counted a few times. The V gene is TRBV2, the J gene TRBJ1-2, with D uncertain. The V gene's germline CDR1 is SNHLY and CDR2 FYNNEI. V was trimmed by 6 bases and J by 8 bases, leaving 7 bases between them. The CDR3 extends over 10 amino acids. In DNA, the CDR3 is TGTGCCAGCAGGGTACAGGGCTACACCTTC. Translating gives CASRVQGYTF.

J is TRBJ1-4 and V is TRBV7-9; 10 nucleotides match TRBD1. CDR3 length: 14 residues. Germline CDR1 SEHNR, CDR2 FQNEAQ (reference sequence). With 6 bases clipped from V and 6 bases from J, the junction kept 4 bases outside the gene matches. The CDR3 DNA reads as TGTGCCAGCAGGAGGGACAGGGGATATGAAAAACTGTTTTTT. Protein product: CASRRDRGYEKLFF.

This clone was observed a single time. This chain connects TRBV19 to TRBJ2-7; 7 bases match TRBD2. CDR1 LNHDA and CDR2 SQIVND come from the germline V gene (reference sequence). The CDR3 sequence is 15 residues long. Trimming cost V 4 bases and J 6 bases; bases outside gene matches: 12. CDR3 in DNA: TGTGCCAGTAGTACCCCCTGGGACTACAATCGCGAGCAGTACTTC. Amino acids: CASSTPWDYNREQYF.

This clone has only one observation. The chain joins TRBV11-2 to TRBJ1-6; 7 nucleotides match TRBD1. Germline loops: CDR1 SGHAT, CDR2 FQNNGV. V lost 5 bases, J lost 7 bases, and 8 bases stayed unmatched. The CDR3 is 15 residues long. The CDR3, as DNA: TGTGCCAGCAGCCCTCGACAGGGACGAAATTCACCCCTCCACTTT. Its translation is CASSPRQGRNSPLHF.

This clone was found many times. This rearrangement joins TRBV5-1 to TRBJ1-6; D unresolved. The CDR3 extends over 15 amino acids. CDR1 SGHRS and CDR2 YFSETQ come from the germline V gene. V lost 1 base and J 7 bases, leaving 12 bases between the germline ends. The CDR3 spells CASSLTSPGNSPLHF. Written as DNA, the CDR3 is TGCGCCAGCAGCTTGACCTCCCCGGGGAATTCACCCCTCCACTTT.

The chain is built from TRBV15 and TRBJ2-7; 12 bases are a match to TRBD1. The CDR3 runs 15 residues. CDR1 LNHNV and CDR2 YYDKDF come from the germline V gene (reference sequence). The trim removed 0 bases at V and 9 bases at J, leaving 6 bases unmatched. The CDR3 spells CATSRDIGTGGGQYF. CDR3 sequence (DNA): TGTGCCACCAGCAGAGATATCGGGACAGGGGGCGGGCAGTACTTC.

The genes are TRBV19 and TRBJ2-3; 11 positions agree with TRBD1. The CDR3 is 18 residues long. With V trimmed by 1 base and J by 4 bases, 10 bases remained unmatched. The V gene's germline CDR1 is LNHDA and CDR2 SQIVND (reference sequence). The CDR3 spells CASSIVSWGTGGADTQYF. The CDR3 nucleotides read TGTGCCAGTAGTATAGTATCTTGGGGGACAGGGGGAGCAGATACGCAGTATTTT.

J is TRBJ1-1 and V is TRBV18; TRBD1 agrees at 9 bases. The length of the CDR3 is 14 residues. Losses at the gene ends were 3 bases for V and 5 bases for J; bases not matched to a gene: 4. In germline, CDR1 is KGHSH, CDR2 LQKENI. CDR3 sequence: CASSPGQGRTEAFF. CDR3 nucleotides: TGTGCCAGCTCACCCGGACAGGGGCGTACTGAAGCTTTCTTT.

The chain uses TRBV29-1 and TRBJ2-7, with TRBD1 matching 8 bases. J gave up 5 bases and V 4 bases, and 7 bases lay outside the gene matches. This CDR3 comprises 13 residues. Per germline, CDR1 SQVTM and CDR2 ANQGSEA. The CDR3 bases are TGCAGCGTTGGGAGACAGGGGCTGGACGAGCAGTACTTC. The encoded protein is CSVGRQGLDEQYF.

This clone was recorded once. The V and J genes are TRBV30 and TRBJ2-7, with TRBD2 matching 9 bases. V trimming: 3 bases; J trimming: 6 bases; junction bases outside the gene matches: 12. The CDR3 is 15 residues long. From germline, CDR1 is GTSNPN and CDR2 SVGIG (reference sequence). The CDR3 nucleotides are TGTGCCTGGAGGACACTGAAGGGACTAGCCGCCGAGCAGTACTTC. Translating it yields CAWRTLKGLAAEQYF.